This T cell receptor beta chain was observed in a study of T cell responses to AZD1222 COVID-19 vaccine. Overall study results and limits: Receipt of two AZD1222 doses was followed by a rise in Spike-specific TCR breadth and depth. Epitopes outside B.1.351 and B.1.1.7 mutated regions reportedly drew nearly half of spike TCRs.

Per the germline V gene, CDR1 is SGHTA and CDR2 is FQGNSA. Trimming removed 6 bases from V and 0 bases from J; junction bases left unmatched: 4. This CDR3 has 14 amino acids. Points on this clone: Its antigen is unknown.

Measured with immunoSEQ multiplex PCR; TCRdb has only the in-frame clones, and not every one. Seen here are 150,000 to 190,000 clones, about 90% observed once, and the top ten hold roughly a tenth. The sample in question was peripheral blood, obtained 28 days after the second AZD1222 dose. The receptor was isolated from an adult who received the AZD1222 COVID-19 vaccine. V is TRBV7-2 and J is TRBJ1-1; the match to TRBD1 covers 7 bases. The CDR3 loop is CASREGQMNTEAFF. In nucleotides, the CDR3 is TGTGCCAGCAGGGAGGGACAGATGAACACTGAAGCTTTCTTT.